These T cell receptor beta chains were read from a single sample in a study of blood T cells in healthy people across ages. Using its own MiXCR run on the 5' RACE reads, TCRdb lists one record per CDR3 protein. The sample has roughly 1,100,000 distinct CDR3 sequences; 25% are singletons. The same sample was also studied in work on T cells of mothers and their children.

Sample: blood. The receptors were gathered from a girl between 2 and 10 years old in good health. Both conserved end residues are part of each CDR3. D genes are given only for firm matches. Rows give clone size only sometimes, using once, few, many, or a class for an expanded clone.

cdr3_nt cdr3_aa d_call j_call v_call clone_size
TGCGCCAGCAGCCAAGTTAGAAGCGGGAGGGTTGGTGAGCAGTACTTC CASSQVRSGRVGEQYF TRBD2 TRBJ2-5 TRBV4-1 few
TGTGCCAGCAGTTTGATGCGGGCAGACACCGGGGAGCTGTTTTTT CASSLMRADTGELFF . TRBJ2-2 TRBV27 .
TGTGCCAGCAGCAATAGCGGGGGCGGCTACAATGAGCAGTTCTTC CASSNSGGGYNEQFF TRBD2 TRBJ2-1 TRBV7-3 few
TGTGCCATCAGTGACTGGGACCTCCAAGAGACCCAGTACTTC CAISDWDLQETQYF . TRBJ2-5 TRBV10-3 few
TGTGCCAGCAGTGATCTGACTAGCGGGGGTCATGATACGCAGTATTTT CASSDLTSGGHDTQYF TRBD2 TRBJ2-3 TRBV25-1 few
TGTGCCAGCGGGGGGTATTACTCCTACGAGCAGTACTTC CASGGYYSYEQYF . TRBJ2-7 TRBV27 .
TGTGCCAGCAGTCACTCTAGCGTTCGAGACAATGAGCAGTTCTTC CASSHSSVRDNEQFF . TRBJ2-1 TRBV2 few
TGCAGCGTCGACGGGTCTAGCACAGATACGCAGTATTTT CSVDGSSTDTQYF . TRBJ2-3 TRBV29-1 few
TGTGCCAGCAGCCAGGAAGGGAACTATGGCTACACCTTC CASSQEGNYGYTF . TRBJ1-2 TRBV3-1 .
TGTGCCAGCAGCTCAAGGACTAGCTTCTGCAATGAGCAGTTCTTC CASSSRTSFCNEQFF TRBD2 TRBJ2-1 TRBV11-3 few
TGCAGCGTTGAACCCGCGGACAGTGGAAACACCATATATTTT CSVEPADSGNTIYF . TRBJ1-3 TRBV29-1 .
TGTGCCAGCAGCGTTCAGGGGGACTATGGCTACACCTTC CASSVQGDYGYTF TRBD1 TRBJ1-2 TRBV9 .
TGCGCCAGCAGCCAAGACATCTCAACGAACACCGGGGAGCTGTTTTTT CASSQDISTNTGELFF . TRBJ2-2 TRBV4-3 once
TGCGCCAGCAGCCAATTCGCGGGACAGGACACCGGGGAGCTGTTTTTT CASSQFAGQDTGELFF TRBD1 TRBJ2-2 TRBV4-1 few
TGCAGTGCTACGGACACGGCCGGGGAGCTGTTTTTT CSATDTAGELFF . TRBJ2-2 TRBV20-1 .